This TCR beta chain originates from a study of CD8 T cells in Susac syndrome (dated by TCRdb to between 2018 and 2021). Context from the whole study: The study used repertoire sequencing to test whether antigen drove CD8+ T cell activation and differentiation in Susac syndrome. The clonality of the CD8+ T cell repertoire was compared across over 10 healthy donors, around 14 Susac syndrome patients and roughly 15 multiple sclerosis patients.

Peripheral blood CD8+ and CD4+ T cells from healthy donors, Susac syndrome patients and multiple sclerosis patients were profiled using high-throughput TCR beta sequencing. Multiple sclerosis controls were treatment-naive patients with stable or active relapsing-remitting disease fulfilling revised McDonald criteria. Bulk CD8+ and CD4+ T cells were purified by magnetic negative isolation, while CD8+ TEMRA cells were enriched using FACS. Blood was collected in EDTA tubes and processed within 24 hours, with PBMCs isolated through density gradient centrifugation. PBMCs intended for TCR sequencing were cryopreserved in liquid nitrogen and were subsequently thawed in a 37 degrees C water bath. A purity of at least 90% was achieved for sorted or isolated CD4+, CD8+ and CD8+ TEMRA cells. The CDR3 holds 15 amino acids from the cysteine to the phenylalanine. The entry retains the CDR3 DNA only, 45 bases that are in frame from base 1. V loses 4 bases, J loses 6 bases, and the germline ends lie 18 bases apart. As encoded in the germline V gene, CDR1 is SGHRS while CDR2 is YFSETQ.

General conclusions and limits of the study: The number of individuals in the TCR sequencing and HLA analysis was recognized as being relatively small.

Notes on this clonotype: Its specific antigen is unknown. Per-nucleotide qualities are absent, and no much larger clonotype sits a single base away.

RNA was extracted using the RNeasy kit, and roughly 0.5 to 1 microgram was reverse transcribed with random hexamers. The immunoSEQ multiplex PCR assay, which covers 54 Vbeta and 13 Jbeta segments, was used to amplify TCR beta CDR3 regions. To correct PCR amplification bias, a synthetic template baseline was used for both primer optimization and computational correction. Per the original workflow: Only productive sequences were kept, with reads annotated to V, D and J genes according to IMGT and analyzed in immunoSEQ Analyzer. To calculate clonality, Shannon entropy was normalized by log2 of the number of productive unique sequences and then subtracted from one. Public and private clones were assessed among the 100 most prevalent clones of each patient and control. Clones were defined as Susac-specific if absent from the healthy and MS cohorts, from 900 to 1,300 published viral clones and from other ImmuneACCESS disease sequences. Using fastp at Q25 and MiXCR, TCRdb reprocessed the public reads and kept productive beta chains. Every CDR3 protein is listed once, alongside the most common genes and DNA of its rows. TCRdb's processing, not the study's, gives the V and J calls here. The sample table records around 190,000 distinct CDR3 sequences; approximately 95% of these occur just once. Together, the top ten hold about 0.15% of the sample.

The sequenced material came from CD8+ T cells from PBMCs. The clonotype originates from a human donor with multiple sclerosis. The chain employs TRBV5-1 and TRBJ2-3, and the D gene may be TRBD1, 5 bases matching. The base sequence is TGCGCCAGCAGCGCGGACATCGCGAGTAAGGATACGCAGTATTTT. It translates to CASSADIASKDTQYF.